What follows are 30 T cell receptor beta chains derived from one specimen sequenced in a study of cytomegalovirus exposure and HLA in healthy donors. Produced via immunoSEQ multiplex PCR; TCRdb's table is partial and in-frame only. The data show under 80,000 clones, with 85% to 95% seen just once and over 2% held by the top ten. Sequencing input: PBMCs. The receptors were gathered from a woman aged 18-30 years in good health and CMV-seronegative.

The rearrangement uses TRBV28 and TRBJ1-1, with 7 nucleotides matching TRBD1. This CDR3 contains 15 residues. Germline CDR1 MDHEN, CDR2 SYDVKM. The ends lost 9 bases at V and 1 base at J; junction bases unmatched: 11. This CDR3 reads CASFRPGQRNTEAFF. The CDR3 DNA reads TGTGCCAGTTTTAGACCGGGACAGAGGAACACTGAAGCTTTCTTT.

V is TRBV7-2 and J is TRBJ1-6; TRBD1 matches 7 bases. Trimming cost V 6 bases and J 10 bases; bases outside gene matches: 6. There are 13 residues in the CDR3. Germline V lookup: CDR1 SGHTA, CDR2 FQGNSA. CDR3 nucleotides: TGTGCCAGCAGGACAGGGTATCGATCACCCCTCCACTTT. Translated: CASRTGYRSPLHF.

The V gene is TRBV6-4, the J gene TRBJ2-3, with a tentative D call TRBD2 (5 bases). Looked up from germline, CDR1 is MRHNA and CDR2 is SNTAGT. The germline V and J ends were trimmed by 0 bases and 0 bases, with 7 bases remaining between them. CDR3 length: 15 residues. CDR3 bases: TGTGCCAGCAGTGACTCGGAGGATAGCACAGATACGCAGTATTTT. This codes for CASSDSEDSTDTQYF.

J is TRBJ1-1 and V is TRBV21-1. TRBV21-1 is described as a pseudogene. The CDR3 covers 14 residues. The chain's CDR3 is CASSLPPGLSEAFF. CDR3 DNA: TGTGCCAGCAGCCTACCCCCGGGACTCTCTGAAGCTTTCTTT.

This rearrangement joins TRBV7-9 to TRBJ1-2, with 7 bases fitting TRBD1. Germline CDR1 is SEHNR and CDR2 is FQNEAQ (reference sequence). With V trimmed by 5 bases and J by 1 base, 7 bases remained unmatched. CDR3 length: 15 residues. The CDR3 region is CASSQRQGINYGYTF. The CDR3 region has the DNA TGTGCCAGCAGCCAGCGACAGGGAATTAACTATGGCTACACCTTC. The full variable domain, with the rest looked up from reference TRBV7-9 and TRBJ1-2, is DTGVSQNPRHKITKRGQNVTFRCDPISEHNRLYWYRQTLGQGPEFLTYFQNEAQLEKSRLLSDRFSAERPKGSFSTLEIQRTEQGDSAMYLCASSQRQGINYGYTFGSGTRLTVV.

The rearrangement links TRBV5-1 to TRBJ1-1; no clear D. The CDR3 is made up of 15 amino acids. The V gene lost 4 bases and the J gene lost 1 base, with 14 bases spanning the gap. Germline CDR1 is SGHRS and CDR2 is YFSETQ. CDR3 protein: CASSPRLNENTEAFF. In DNA, the CDR3 is TGCGCCAGCAGCCCCCGGTTAAACGAGAACACTGAAGCTTTCTTT.

The V gene is TRBV4-2, the J gene TRBJ1-5; TRBD1 might be the D (6 bases). This CDR3 is 13 amino acids long. Between the trimmed V and J ends, which lost 5 bases and 5 bases, there was a span of 10 bases. Germline V CDR1 and CDR2: LGHNA, YNFKEQ. The CDR3 here is CASSRDTDQPQHF. The CDR3 nucleotides are TGTGCCAGCAGCAGGGACACTGATCAGCCCCAGCATTTT.

The rearrangement joins TRBV27 to TRBJ1-2, with TRBD1 matching 7 bases. The CDR3 has 14 amino acids. V trimming: 6 bases; J trimming: 7 bases; junction bases outside the gene matches: 11. Germline values: CDR1 MNHEY, CDR2 SMNVEV (reference sequence). The CDR3 loop reads CASREGQASGGYTF. CDR3 sequence (DNA): TGTGCCAGCAGGGAAGGACAGGCCTCCGGTGGCTACACCTTC.

This clone was observed a single time. The V gene is TRBV27, the J gene TRBJ2-3; no clear D gene. Germline V CDR1 and CDR2: MNHEY, SMNVEV (reference sequence). The CDR3 totals 13 residues. Trimming shortened V by 3 bases and J by 2 bases, and 6 bases separated the two germline ends. The CDR3 DNA reads as TGTGCCAGCAGTTTTACAGTCACAGATACGCAGTATTTT. Encoded protein: CASSFTVTDTQYF.

The V and J genes are TRBV11-3 and TRBJ2-1, with a possible D match to TRBD2 (6 bases). There are 12 residues in the CDR3. V was shortened by 5 bases and J by 6 bases, with 8 bases between the two germline ends. The germline CDR1 and CDR2 sequences are SGHNT and YENEEA. CDR3 loop: CASSVGGNEQFF. In DNA form, the CDR3 reads TGTGCCAGCAGCGTGGGGGGCAATGAGCAGTTCTTC.

The V and J genes are TRBV27 and TRBJ2-3; maybe TRBD2 (6 bases). Deletions cut 5 bases from V and 0 bases from J, with 12 bases between. The CDR3 sequence is 15 residues long. CDR1 and CDR2 from the germline V gene are MNHEY and SMNVEV (reference sequence). For the CDR3, the DNA is TGTGCCAGCAGTCAGAGTGCGGGGAGCACAGATACGCAGTATTTT. Amino acid sequence: CASSQSAGSTDTQYF.

The V call is TRBV28, the J call TRBJ2-1; unclear D gene. Germline-derived CDR1 and CDR2 are MDHEN and SYDVKM. V was shortened by 8 bases and J by 9 bases, with 14 bases between the two germline ends. The CDR3 runs 12 residues. The CDR3 DNA reads TGTGCCAGCCGGCTTTCAACGGGTGAGCAGTTCTTC. Protein product: CASRLSTGEQFF. Filled out from reference TRBV28 and TRBJ2-1, the complete variable domain reads DVKVTQSSRYLVKRTGEKVFLECVQDMDHENMFWYRQDPGLGLRLIYFSYDVKMKEKGDIPEGYSVSREKKERFSLILESASTNQTSMYLCASRLSTGEQFFGPGTRLTVL.

V is TRBV30 and J is TRBJ2-1; 7 bases fit TRBD1. The CDR3 spans 15 residues. The V gene's germline CDR1 is GTSNPN and CDR2 SVGIG (reference sequence). Losses at the gene ends were 6 bases for V and 7 bases for J; bases not matched to a gene: 15. The DNA for the CDR3 is TGTGCCTGCGGTCTCATGTTTGGACAGGTGAATGAGCAGTTCTTC. Translating gives CACGLMFGQVNEQFF.

The V and J genes are TRBV9 and TRBJ1-2; perhaps TRBD1 as D (5 bases). From germline, CDR1 is SGDLS and CDR2 YYNGEE. CDR3 length: 18 residues. Trimming removed 2 bases from V and 1 base from J, with 21 bases in between. CDR3 sequence: CASSVNRDSERDNYGYTF. The CDR3 DNA is TGTGCCAGCAGCGTTAACCGGGACTCCGAAAGGGATAACTATGGCTACACCTTC.

As concerns this clone: A single base separates this from a much larger clone, so it may be a read error. At the DNA level, this CDR3 is encoded by other sequences in the same sample as well. The chain couples TRBV29-1 to TRBJ2-2, with a tentative D call TRBD1 (5 bases). There are 13 residues in the CDR3. Germline V gives CDR1 SQVTM, CDR2 ANQGSEA. V lost 3 bases, J lost 2 bases, and 7 bases lay in between. In DNA form, the CDR3 reads TGCAGCGTTGATGACAGTAACACCGGGGAGCTGTTTTTT. Translation: CSVDDSNTGELFF.

Turning to this clone: One junction end does not reproduce the germline sequence, and a read error may be involved. This chain links TRBV30 with TRBJ2-1, with D unclear. Germline assignment: CDR1 GTSNPN and CDR2 SVGIG (reference sequence). The CDR3 covers 13 residues. As DNA, the CDR3 is TGTGCCTGGAGCTTTGACTCCTGCAATGAGCAGTTCTTC. The encoded protein is CAWSFDSCNEQFF.

The J gene is TRBJ2-7, the V gene TRBV19; weak D call: TRBD1 (6 bases). The CDR3 loop spans 15 amino acids. V was shortened by 5 bases and J by 1 base, with 15 bases between the two germline ends. Per the germline V gene, CDR1 is LNHDA and CDR2 is SQIVND (reference sequence). CDR3 sequence (DNA): TGTGCCAGTAGTCCGTCCCAGGGGCAATCCTACGAGCAGTACTTC. Amino acid sequence: CASSPSQGQSYEQYF.

CDR3 nucleotide sequence: TGTGCCAGCAGGGGGACAGGGGCGCAAGGAGATACGCAGTATTTT. It codes for CASRGTGAQGDTQYF. The chain couples TRBV2 to TRBJ2-3, with 10 bases aligning to TRBD1. Germline CDR1 and CDR2: SNHLY and FYNNEI. Trimming took 6 bases from V and 5 from J; bases not matched to a gene: 8. This CDR3 is 15 amino acids long.

This rearrangement joins TRBV7-8 to TRBJ2-7; D is unresolved. The CDR3 runs 11 residues. The V end lost 5 bases, the J end lost 4 bases, and 6 bases lay between the germline ends. CDR1 SGHVS and CDR2 FQNEAQ come from the germline V gene. CDR3 sequence (DNA): TGTGCCAGCAGCCGACAATACGAGCAGTACTTC. Its protein is CASSRQYEQYF.

The V and J genes are TRBV12-5 and TRBJ2-7, with 8 bases lining up with TRBD1. The CDR3 covers 18 residues. J was trimmed by 0 bases and V by 5 bases; bases with no gene match: 15. Germline V gives CDR1 LGHNT, CDR2 FRNRAP. The CDR3 DNA reads TGTGCTAGTGGTCCATACCCAACCGGGACAGGAGACTCCTACGAGCAGTACTTC. Translating gives CASGPYPTGTGDSYEQYF.

V and J are TRBV5-4 and TRBJ2-7; D uncertain. V lost 4 bases and J lost 6, with 8 bases in between. CDR1 is SGHNT, CDR2 YYREEE, per germline (reference sequence). This CDR3 comprises 11 residues. As DNA, the CDR3 is TGTGCCAGCAGCAGCCTTGGCGAGCAGTACTTC. Translating it yields CASSSLGEQYF.

The V and J genes are TRBV27 and TRBJ1-6; D is undetermined. Trimming cost V 7 bases and J 10 bases, with 5 bases left between them. This CDR3 comprises 10 residues. Germline values: CDR1 MNHEY, CDR2 SMNVEV (reference sequence). The CDR3 DNA reads as TGTGCCAGCATTCGGTCACCCCTCCACTTT. It yields the protein CASIRSPLHF.

This chain joins TRBV6-4 and TRBJ2-1; tentatively, D is TRBD2 (6 bases). V was shortened by 3 bases and J by 4 bases, with 13 bases between the two germline ends. Germline-derived CDR1 and CDR2 are MRHNA and SNTAGT. The CDR3 spans 15 residues. CDR3 nucleotide sequence: TGTGCCAGCAGTGAGGGGGGAAGCGGGTACAATGAGCAGTTCTTC. Its translation is CASSEGGSGYNEQFF.

The chain couples TRBV19 to TRBJ2-3; TRBD1 matches 12 bases. The germline V gene encodes CDR1 LNHDA and CDR2 SQIVND (reference sequence). The trim removed 7 bases at V and 0 bases at J, leaving 8 bases unmatched. The length of the CDR3 is 17 residues. Written as DNA, the CDR3 is TGTGCCAGTAACCGGGACAGGGGGCTTCGGAGCACAGATACGCAGTATTTT. It specifies CASNRDRGLRSTDTQYF.

V usage is TRBV6-1 and J usage is TRBJ1-5; TRBD1 might be the D (6 bases). The CDR3 is made up of 13 amino acids. Looked up from germline, CDR1 is MNHNS and CDR2 is SASEGT. The V end was cut by 6 bases, the J end by 4 bases, with 10 bases between. CDR3 DNA sequence: TGTGCCAGCAGGACCACAGGGAATCAGCCCCAGCATTTT. This gives the protein CASRTTGNQPQHF.

The chain has TRBV7-9 and TRBJ2-3, with a weak D call TRBD1 (6 bases). CDR1 and CDR2 (germline): SEHNR, FQNEAQ (reference sequence). V lost 2 bases to trimming and J lost 1 base, with 10 bases between them. The CDR3 length is 15 residues. This CDR3 is CASSLTGWGTDTQYF. The CDR3 DNA reads TGTGCCAGCAGCTTAACAGGGTGGGGCACAGATACGCAGTATTTT.

This chain links TRBV9 with TRBJ2-7, with 7 bases fitting TRBD2. CDR1 SGDLS and CDR2 YYNGEE come from the germline V gene. Trimming cost V 3 bases and J 2 bases; bases outside gene matches: 2. CDR3 length: 13 residues. The CDR3 loop reads CASSAGTTYEQYF. The DNA of the CDR3 is TGTGCCAGCAGCGCAGGGACTACCTACGAGCAGTACTTC.

The rearrangement joins TRBV5-8 to TRBJ2-5; a weak D match, TRBD2 (5 bases). CDR1 and CDR2 (germline): SGHTS, YDEGEE. CDR3 length: 13 residues. V lost 7 bases and J lost 5, with 15 bases in between. CDR3 nucleotide sequence: TGTGCCAGCGACCTGGACGGGATGGAGACCCAGTACTTC. It encodes CASDLDGMETQYF.

This sequence joins TRBV11-3 and TRBJ1-1; D might be TRBD1 (6 bases). The CDR3 loop spans 16 amino acids. Per the germline V gene, CDR1 is SGHNT and CDR2 is YENEEA. V was shortened by 4 bases and J by 3 bases, with 18 bases between the two germline ends. The CDR3 DNA reads as TGTGCCAGCAGCTCACGCCGTGGGGCAGGGGACACTGAAGCTTTCTTT. Its translation: CASSSRRGAGDTEAFF.

To note about this clone: A junction end diverges from the germline sequence, so it may reflect a read error. The gene calls are TRBV11-2 and TRBJ2-5, with D hard to call. Germline-derived CDR1 and CDR2 are SGHAT and FQNNGV. The CDR3 has 14 residues. The CDR3 DNA is TGTGCCAGCAGCCCCAATTCAGTCTTAGAGGCCCAGTACTTC. Translating gives CASSPNSVLEAQYF.